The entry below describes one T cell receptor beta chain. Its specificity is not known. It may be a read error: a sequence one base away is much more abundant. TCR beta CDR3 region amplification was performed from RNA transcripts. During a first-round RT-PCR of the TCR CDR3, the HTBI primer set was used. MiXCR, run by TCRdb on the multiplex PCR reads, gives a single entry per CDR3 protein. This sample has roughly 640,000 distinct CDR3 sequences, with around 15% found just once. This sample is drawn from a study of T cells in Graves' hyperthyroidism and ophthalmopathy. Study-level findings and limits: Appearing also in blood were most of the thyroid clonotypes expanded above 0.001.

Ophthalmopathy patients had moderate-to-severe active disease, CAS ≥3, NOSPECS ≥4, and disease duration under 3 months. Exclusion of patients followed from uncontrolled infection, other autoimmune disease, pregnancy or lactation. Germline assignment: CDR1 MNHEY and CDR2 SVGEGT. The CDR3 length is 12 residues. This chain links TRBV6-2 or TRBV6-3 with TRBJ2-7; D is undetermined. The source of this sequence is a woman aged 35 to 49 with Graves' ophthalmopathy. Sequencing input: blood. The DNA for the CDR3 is TGTGCCAGCAGTTCCAACATCTACGAGCAGTGCTTC. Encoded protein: CASSSNIYEQCF.